Listed below are T cell receptor beta chains from one sample, sequenced in a study of monozygotic twins with inflammatory bowel disease. Using the 5' RACE reads, TCRdb records one entry per CDR3 protein without DNA. The listing contains 330,000 or so distinct CDR3 sequences. Sample: blood. Receptor source: a human donor with ulcerative colitis or Crohn's disease, or a healthy co-twin of an affected twin (not recorded which). The CDR3 runs from the conserved cysteine through the conserved F or W.

J gene | V gene | CDR3 protein
TRBJ1-5 | TRBV6-2/TRBV6-3 | CASSWTGRYSNQPQHF
TRBJ2-3 | TRBV20-1 | CSAPRGPGTDTQYF
TRBJ2-7 | TRBV4-1 | CASSQDRTGPEQYF
TRBJ2-5 | TRBV27 | CASSWGTSGRGETQYF
TRBJ1-3 | TRBV20-1 | CSARTTRAGTPRGNTIYF
TRBJ2-2 | TRBV4-1 | CASSQYRDGTGELFF
TRBJ2-1 | TRBV20-1 | CSASPHLAGGPHNEQFF
TRBJ2-7 | TRBV20-1 | CSAEVGLAGPPSYEQYF
TRBJ2-1 | TRBV28 | CASTRSAVFWGDEQFF
TRBJ2-2 | TRBV11-2 | CASSIVLAGVGTGELFF
TRBJ2-7 | TRBV7-2 | CASSLDRGGEQYF
TRBJ1-1 | TRBV29-1 | CSGGGTAEAFF
TRBJ2-1 | TRBV7-2 | CASSLGESGEQFF
TRBJ2-4 | TRBV20-1 | CSAAGTSTNIQYF
TRBJ2-7 | TRBV20-1 | CSANPSPSGEQYF
TRBJ2-7 | TRBV7-2 | CASRAGAGSYEQYF
TRBJ2-1 | TRBV5-1 | CASSLTGESYNEQFF
TRBJ2-3 | TRBV4-2 | CASSPRGTGTDTQYF
TRBJ2-7 | TRBV9 | CASSARPLAGNYEQYF
TRBJ1-2 | TRBV28 | CASKKSGQGMGYTF
TRBJ2-4 | TRBV6-1 | CASSEGLAAPGSIQYF
TRBJ2-1 | TRBV6-5 | CASSYSDRGYNEQFF
TRBJ2-5 | TRBV5-1 | CASSRDFQETQYF
TRBJ2-1 | TRBV5-1 | CASSFRDGTRTRGGSYNEQFF
TRBJ2-1 | TRBV5-1 | CASSPGDRGWNNEQFF
TRBJ2-1 | TRBV11-2 | CASSRYGGSPYNEQFF
TRBJ2-1 | TRBV4-1 | CASNPSGSNSYNEQFF
TRBJ2-1 | TRBV5-1 | CASSLYGSGEQFF
TRBJ1-5 | TRBV29-1 | CSVEADRGQPQHF
TRBJ2-2 | TRBV28 | CASDGGNTGELFF
TRBJ2-5 | TRBV30 | CAWHRAGVETQYF
TRBJ2-3 | TRBV12-3/TRBV12-4 | CASSFDYLQGPSTDTQYF
TRBJ2-3 | TRBV5-1 | CASSLAGGSSVDTQYF
TRBJ1-5 | TRBV20-1 | CSASRNNQPQHF
TRBJ2-2 | TRBV7-3 | CASSSHQGGLTGELFF
TRBJ1-2 | TRBV7-2 | CASGIYDDGGRGYTF
TRBJ2-7 | TRBV20-1 | CSATAEGGYEQYF
TRBJ2-1 | TRBV5-1 | CASSNLATTTDNEQFF
TRBJ2-7 | TRBV3-1 | CASSQGLAGYEQYF
TRBJ1-4 | TRBV15 | CATSRDPYEKLFF
TRBJ1-1 | TRBV18 | CASSSGTGHMNTEAFF
TRBJ1-2 | TRBV13 | CASSLGTEYGYTF
TRBJ2-2 | TRBV6-2/TRBV6-3 | CASTRRGAGSGELFF
TRBJ2-3 | TRBV5-1 | CASSWERSTDTQYF
TRBJ1-4 | TRBV6-1 | CASSSHVRQSEKLFF
TRBJ2-7 | TRBV29-1 | CSVVGQAPNEQYF
TRBJ2-3 | TRBV7-3 | CASSPASTSRDTQYF
TRBJ1-1 | TRBV27 | CASSFSGGLGEAFF
TRBJ2-1 | TRBV20-1 | CSASPGLRVSEQFF
TRBJ1-3 | TRBV12-3/TRBV12-4 | CASNQGYGNTIYF